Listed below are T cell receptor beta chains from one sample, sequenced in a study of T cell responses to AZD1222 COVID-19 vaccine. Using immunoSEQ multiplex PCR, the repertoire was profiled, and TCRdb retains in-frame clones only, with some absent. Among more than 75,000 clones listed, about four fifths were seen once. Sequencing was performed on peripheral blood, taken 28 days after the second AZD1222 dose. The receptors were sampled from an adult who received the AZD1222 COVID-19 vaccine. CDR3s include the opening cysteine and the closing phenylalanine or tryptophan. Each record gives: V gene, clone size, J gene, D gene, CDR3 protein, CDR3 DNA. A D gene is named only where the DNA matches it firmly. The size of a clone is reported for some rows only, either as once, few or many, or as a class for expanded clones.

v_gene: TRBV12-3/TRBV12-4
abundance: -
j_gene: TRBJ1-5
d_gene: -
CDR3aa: CASSLAGQPQHF
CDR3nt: TGTGCCAGCAGTTTAGCCGGGCAGCCCCAGCATTTT

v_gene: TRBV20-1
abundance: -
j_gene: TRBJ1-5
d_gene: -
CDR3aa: CSASKGRDQPQHF
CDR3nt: TGCAGTGCTAGTAAGGGGAGGGATCAGCCCCAGCATTTT

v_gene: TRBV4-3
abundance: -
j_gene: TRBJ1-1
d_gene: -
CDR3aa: CASSHLTGRNTEAFF
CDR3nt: TGCGCCAGCAGCCACTTGACAGGCCGAAACACTGAAGCTTTCTTT

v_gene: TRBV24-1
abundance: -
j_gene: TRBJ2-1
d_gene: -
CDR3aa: CATSDPGTVNEQFF
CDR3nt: TGTGCCACCAGTGACCCAGGGACTGTCAATGAGCAGTTCTTC

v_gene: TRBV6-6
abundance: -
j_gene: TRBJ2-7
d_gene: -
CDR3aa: CASSYSTAGLGSEQYF
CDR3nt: TGTGCCAGCAGTTACTCGACGGCAGGGCTAGGCAGCGAGCAGTACTTC

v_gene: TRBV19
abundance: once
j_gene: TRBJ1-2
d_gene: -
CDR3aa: CASSTWDGPNYGYTF
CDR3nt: TGTGCCAGTAGTACCTGGGACGGACCTAACTATGGCTACACCTTC

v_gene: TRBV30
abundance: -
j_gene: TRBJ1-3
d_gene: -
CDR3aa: CAWSSPGLQTSGNTIYF
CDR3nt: TGTGCCTGGAGTTCTCCGGGTCTCCAAACTTCTGGAAACACCATATATTTT

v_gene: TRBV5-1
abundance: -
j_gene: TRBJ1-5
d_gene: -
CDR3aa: CASSPGTNSNQPQHF
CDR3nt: TGCGCCAGCAGCCCCGGGACTAATAGCAATCAGCCCCAGCATTTT

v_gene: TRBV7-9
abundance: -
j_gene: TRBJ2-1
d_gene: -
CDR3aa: CASSLGGDEQFF
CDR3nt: TGTGCCAGCAGCTTAGGGGGGGATGAGCAGTTCTTC

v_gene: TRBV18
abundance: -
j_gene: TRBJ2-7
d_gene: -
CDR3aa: CASSPLQEAAYEQYF
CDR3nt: TGTGCCAGCTCACCACTTCAGGAGGCAGCCTACGAGCAGTACTTC

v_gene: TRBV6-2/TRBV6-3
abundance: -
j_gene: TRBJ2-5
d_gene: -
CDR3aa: CASSSGETQYF
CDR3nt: TGTGCCAGCAGTTCGGGAGAGACCCAGTACTTC

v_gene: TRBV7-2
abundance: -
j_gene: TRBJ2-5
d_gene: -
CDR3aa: CASSPESGEETQYF
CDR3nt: TGTGCCAGCAGCCCGGAGTCGGGGGAGGAGACCCAGTACTTC

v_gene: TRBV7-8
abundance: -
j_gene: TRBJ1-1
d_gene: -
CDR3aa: CASSLATGGNTEAFF
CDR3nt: TGTGCCAGCAGCTTAGCGACCGGTGGGAACACTGAAGCTTTCTTT

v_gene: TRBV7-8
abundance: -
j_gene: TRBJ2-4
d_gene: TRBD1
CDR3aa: CASSLGVNDRGFRNIQYF
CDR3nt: TGTGCCAGCAGCTTAGGCGTGAACGACAGGGGGTTTCGAAACATTCAGTACTTC

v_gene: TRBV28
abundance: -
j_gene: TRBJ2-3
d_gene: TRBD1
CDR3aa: CASNSGQVTSTDTQYF
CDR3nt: TGTGCCAGCAATTCCGGACAGGTCACTAGCACAGATACGCAGTATTTT

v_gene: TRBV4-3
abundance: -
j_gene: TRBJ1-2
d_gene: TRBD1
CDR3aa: CASSQDTGAGYGYTF
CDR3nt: TGCGCCAGCAGCCAAGATACAGGGGCTGGCTATGGCTACACCTTC

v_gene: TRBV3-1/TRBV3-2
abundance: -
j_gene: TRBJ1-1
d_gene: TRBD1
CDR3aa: CASSRGQGTEAFF
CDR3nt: TGTGCCAGCAGCCGCGGACAGGGCACTGAAGCTTTCTTT

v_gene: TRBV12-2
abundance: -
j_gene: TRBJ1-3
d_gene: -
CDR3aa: CASRFLTGGTENTIYF
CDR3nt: TGTGCAAGTCGCTTCCTGACAGGGGGAACGGAAAACACCATATATTTT

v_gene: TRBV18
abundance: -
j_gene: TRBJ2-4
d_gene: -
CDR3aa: CASSPREDIQYF
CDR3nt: TGTGCCAGCTCACCACGGGAGGACATTCAGTACTTC

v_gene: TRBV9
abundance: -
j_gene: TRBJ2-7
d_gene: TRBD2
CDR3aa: CASSGAGAGAYYEQYF
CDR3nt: TGTGCCAGCAGCGGAGCGGGTGCGGGAGCGTACTACGAGCAGTACTTC

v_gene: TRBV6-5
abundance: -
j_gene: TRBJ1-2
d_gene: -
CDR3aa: CASRPYDRLGGYTF
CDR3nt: TGTGCCAGCAGACCCTACGACAGGTTAGGTGGCTACACCTTC

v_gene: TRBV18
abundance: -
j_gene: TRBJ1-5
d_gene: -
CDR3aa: CASSPPPGNQPQHF
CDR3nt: TGTGCCAGCTCACCACCTCCTGGCAATCAGCCCCAGCATTTT

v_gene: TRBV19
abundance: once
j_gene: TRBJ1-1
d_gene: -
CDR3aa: CASSITRGGTEAFF
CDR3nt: TGTGCCAGTAGTATCACTCGGGGAGGCACTGAAGCTTTCTTT

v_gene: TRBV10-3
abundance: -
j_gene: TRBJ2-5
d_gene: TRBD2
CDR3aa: CAIGGGETQYF
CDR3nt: TGTGCCATCGGGGGGGGAGAGACCCAGTACTTC

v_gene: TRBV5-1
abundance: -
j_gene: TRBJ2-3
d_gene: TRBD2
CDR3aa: CASSWTSGREIDTQYF
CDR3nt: TGCGCCAGCAGCTGGACTAGCGGGAGAGAGATAGATACGCAGTATTTT

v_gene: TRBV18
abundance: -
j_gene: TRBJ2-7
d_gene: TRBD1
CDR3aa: CASSPRPGQQSYEQYF
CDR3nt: TGTGCCAGCTCACCTCGACCGGGACAGCAGTCCTACGAGCAGTACTTC

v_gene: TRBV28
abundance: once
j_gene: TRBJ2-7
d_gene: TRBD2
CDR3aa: CASSWGGSGEQYF
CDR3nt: TGTGCCAGCAGTTGGGGGGGGTCGGGCGAGCAGTACTTC

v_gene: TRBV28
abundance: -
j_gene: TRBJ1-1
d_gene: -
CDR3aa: CASRSNRVTEAFF
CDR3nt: TGTGCCAGCAGGTCAAACAGGGTCACTGAAGCTTTCTTT

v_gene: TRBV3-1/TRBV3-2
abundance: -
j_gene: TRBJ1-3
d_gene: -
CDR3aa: CASSQNGRTSGNTIYF
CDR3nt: TGTGCCAGCAGCCAGAACGGACGCACCTCTGGAAACACCATATATTTT

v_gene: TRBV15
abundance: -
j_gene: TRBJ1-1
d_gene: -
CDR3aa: CATSTIRTVLGTEAFF
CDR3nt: TGTGCCACCAGCACCATCCGGACAGTTTTGGGCACTGAAGCTTTCTTT

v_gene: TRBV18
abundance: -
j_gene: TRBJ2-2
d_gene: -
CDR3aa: CASSPQAALNTGELFF
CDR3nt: TGTGCCAGCTCCCCCCAGGCAGCTTTGAACACCGGGGAGCTGTTTTTT

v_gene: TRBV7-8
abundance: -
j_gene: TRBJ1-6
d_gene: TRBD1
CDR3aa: CASSPTGGRDSPLHF
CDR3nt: TGTGCCAGCAGCCCGACAGGGGGCAGGGATTCACCCCTCCACTTT

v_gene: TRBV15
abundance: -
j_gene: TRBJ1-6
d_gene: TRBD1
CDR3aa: CATSIVGQGTPLHF
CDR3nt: TGTGCCACCAGCATAGTTGGACAGGGAACACCCCTCCACTTT

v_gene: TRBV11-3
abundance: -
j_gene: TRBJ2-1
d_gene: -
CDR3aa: CASSLGRTYNEQFF
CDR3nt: TGTGCCAGCAGCTTAGGCAGGACTTACAATGAGCAGTTCTTC

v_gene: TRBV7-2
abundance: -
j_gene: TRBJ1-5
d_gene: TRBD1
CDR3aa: CASSPQGAAVNQPQHF
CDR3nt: TGTGCCAGCAGCCCGCAGGGGGCAGCTGTCAATCAGCCCCAGCATTTT

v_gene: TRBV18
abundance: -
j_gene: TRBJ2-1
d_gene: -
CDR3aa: CASSPPGGGVSSYNEQFF
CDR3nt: TGTGCCAGCTCACCACCAGGCGGGGGCGTAAGCTCCTACAATGAGCAGTTCTTC

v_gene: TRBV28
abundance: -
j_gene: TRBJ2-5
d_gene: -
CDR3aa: CASSTHLETQYF
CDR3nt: TGTGCCAGCAGTACGCACCTAGAGACCCAGTACTTC

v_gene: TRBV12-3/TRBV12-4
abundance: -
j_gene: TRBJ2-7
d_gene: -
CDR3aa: CASSQGTTYEQYF
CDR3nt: TGTGCCAGCAGTCAGGGTACTACCTACGAGCAGTACTTC

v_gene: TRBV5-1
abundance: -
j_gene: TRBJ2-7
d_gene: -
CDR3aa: CASSPRTASSYEQYF
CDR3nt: TGCGCCAGCAGCCCCCGGACGGCCAGCTCCTACGAGCAGTACTTC

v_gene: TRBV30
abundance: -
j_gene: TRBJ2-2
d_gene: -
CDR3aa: CAWCPSTGELFF
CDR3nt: TGTGCCTGGTGTCCAAGCACCGGGGAGCTGTTTTTT

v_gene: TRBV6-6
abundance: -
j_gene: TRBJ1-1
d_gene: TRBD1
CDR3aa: CASSMTGEFTEAFF
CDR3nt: TGTGCCAGCAGTATGACAGGGGAGTTTACTGAAGCTTTCTTT

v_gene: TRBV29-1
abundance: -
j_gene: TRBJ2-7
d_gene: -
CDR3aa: CSVATWGYEQYF
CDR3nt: TGCAGCGTCGCGACATGGGGCTACGAGCAGTACTTC

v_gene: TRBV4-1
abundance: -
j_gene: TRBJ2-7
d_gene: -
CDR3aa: CASSQGLLDEQYF
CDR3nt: TGCGCCAGCAGCCAAGGACTATTGGACGAGCAGTACTTC

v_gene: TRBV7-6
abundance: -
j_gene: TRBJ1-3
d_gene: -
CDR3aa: CASSLGQTPSGNTIYF
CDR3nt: TGTGCCAGCAGCTTAGGACAGACCCCCTCTGGAAACACCATATATTTT

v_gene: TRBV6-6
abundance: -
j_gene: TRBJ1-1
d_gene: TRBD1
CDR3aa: CASSKTGLNTEAFF
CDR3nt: TGTGCCAGCAGTAAGACAGGGCTGAACACTGAAGCTTTCTTT

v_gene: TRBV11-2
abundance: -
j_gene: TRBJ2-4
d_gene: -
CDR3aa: CASSESLGWILAKNIQYF
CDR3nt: TGTGCCAGCAGCGAGTCTTTAGGGTGGATTCTAGCCAAAAACATTCAGTACTTC

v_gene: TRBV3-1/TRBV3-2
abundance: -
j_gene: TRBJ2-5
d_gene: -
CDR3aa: CASSHRGRQRIVTETQYF
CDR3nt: TGTGCCAGCAGCCACCGAGGACGGCAGCGGATCGTGACGGAGACCCAGTACTTC

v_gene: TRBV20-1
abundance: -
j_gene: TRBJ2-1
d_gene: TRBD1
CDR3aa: CSARQGREFF
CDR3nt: TGCAGTGCAAGACAGGGAAGGGAGTTCTTC

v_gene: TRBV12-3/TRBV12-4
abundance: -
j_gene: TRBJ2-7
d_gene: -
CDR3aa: CASSPQGYEQYF
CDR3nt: TGTGCCAGCAGTCCCCAGGGCTACGAGCAGTACTTC

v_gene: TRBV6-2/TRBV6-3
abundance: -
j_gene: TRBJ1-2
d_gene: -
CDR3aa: CASSYWKTNYGYTF
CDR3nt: TGTGCCAGCAGTTACTGGAAGACCAACTATGGCTACACCTTC

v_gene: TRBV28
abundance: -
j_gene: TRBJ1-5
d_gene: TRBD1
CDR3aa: CASSLKGRGLHQPQHF
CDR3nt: TGTGCCAGCAGTTTAAAGGGCAGGGGGCTTCATCAGCCCCAGCATTTT

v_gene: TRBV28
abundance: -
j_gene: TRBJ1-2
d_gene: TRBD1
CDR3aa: CASSLPTGGARDGYTF
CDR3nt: TGTGCCAGCAGTTTACCAACAGGGGGCGCTCGGGATGGCTACACCTTC

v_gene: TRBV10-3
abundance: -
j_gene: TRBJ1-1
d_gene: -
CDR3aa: CASTGRNTEAFF
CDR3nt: TGTGCCAGTACAGGGCGGAACACTGAAGCTTTCTTT